One and the same sample provided the 10 T cell receptor beta chains below, sequenced in a study of shared clonotypes between healthy human individuals. Data came from immunoSEQ multiplex PCR; TCRdb stores just in-frame clones and leaves some out. The data show fewer than 3 million clones, with just under 95% seen just once and more than 0.35% held by the top ten. Sequencing used naive CD4+ T cells from PBMCs. Subset defined: CD45RA+ positively selected. All receptors come from a man aged 18-30 years in good health. Some clones in this sample may be carry-over from other donors' samples.

This chain uses TRBV19 with TRBJ1-5, with D possibly matching TRBD1 (5 bases). Trimming took 6 bases from V and 4 from J, leaving 19 bases between them. Germline CDR1 LNHDA, CDR2 SQIVND (reference sequence). This CDR3 is 16 amino acids long. CDR3 nucleotides: TGTGCCAGTAGCCGGGAGGGGCGGGCAAGGAATCAGCCCCAGCATTTT. It encodes CASSREGRARNQPQHF.

V is TRBV4-2 and J is TRBJ2-5, with 8 bases matching TRBD2. Germline V gene lookup returns CDR1 LGHNA and CDR2 YNFKEQ. The CDR3 is 16 amino acids. Trimming removed 0 bases from V and 2 bases from J; junction bases left unmatched: 5. CDR3 in amino acids: CASSQEWVAGQETQYF. The CDR3, as DNA: TGTGCCAGCAGCCAAGAGTGGGTAGCGGGGCAAGAGACCCAGTACTTC.

This clone was seen a single time. Additional DNA sequences in this sample encode the identical CDR3. The chain combines TRBV7-3 with TRBJ2-5; 12 bases agree with TRBD2. The CDR3 covers 14 residues. Germline CDR1 SGHTA, CDR2 FQGTGA. With V trimmed by 2 bases and J by 5 bases, 0 bases remained unmatched. CDR3 sequence: CASSLLAGGETQYF. Written as DNA, the CDR3 is TGTGCCAGCAGCTTACTAGCGGGAGGGGAGACCCAGTACTTC. The variable domain in full, completed from reference TRBV7-3 and TRBJ2-5, reads GAGVSQTPSNKVTEKGKYVELRCDPISGHTALYWYRQSLGQGPEFLIYFQGTGAADDSGLPNDRFFAVRPEGSVSTLKIQRTERGDSAVYLCASSLLAGGETQYFGPGTRLLVL.

Comment on this clone: This specimen includes other DNA sequences encoding the same CDR3. This sequence joins TRBV5-1 and TRBJ2-7, with D tentatively TRBD1 or TRBD2 (5 bases each). The CDR3 loop spans 12 amino acids. Germline lookup yields CDR1 SGHRS and CDR2 YFSETQ. Trimming took 5 bases from V and 4 from J, leaving 10 bases between them. As DNA, the CDR3 is TGCGCCAGCAGTCATGAGGGGTACGAGCAGTACTTC. Translated, it gives CASSHEGYEQYF.

V gene TRBV18 combines with J gene TRBJ2-7, with TRBD2 matching over 12 bases. V trimming: 8 bases; J trimming: 2 bases; junction bases outside the gene matches: 4. CDR3 length: 14 residues. Germline values: CDR1 KGHSH, CDR2 LQKENI. CDR3 residues: CASRGLAGTYEQYF. The CDR3 DNA sequence: TGTGCCAGCCGAGGACTAGCGGGAACCTACGAGCAGTACTTC.

Concerning this clone: The same CDR3 also results from other DNA sequences found in this sample. The chain carries TRBV5-1 and TRBJ1-3; 10 bases line up with TRBD1. V gave up 4 bases and J gave up 1 base; unmatched junction bases: 2. From germline, CDR1 is SGHRS and CDR2 YFSETQ. CDR3 length equals 15 residues. The CDR3 region is CASSPGQGSGNTIYF. CDR3 bases: TGCGCCAGCAGCCCGGGACAGGGGTCTGGAAACACCATATATTTT.

This rearrangement joins TRBV7-8 to TRBJ2-1, with 11 nucleotides matching TRBD2. This CDR3 spans 18 amino acids. Unmatched junction bases numbered 8, after V lost 4 bases and J lost 0 bases. Germline V gene lookup returns CDR1 SGHVS and CDR2 FQNEAQ. CDR3 residues: CASSSGLAGGSSYNEQFF. The CDR3 coding sequence is TGTGCCAGCAGCTCGGGGCTAGCGGGAGGAAGCTCCTACAATGAGCAGTTCTTC.

V usage is TRBV19 and J usage is TRBJ2-7; no definite D call. The CDR3 covers 12 residues. With 5 bases removed from V and 6 bases from J, the gap between germline ends came to 11 bases. Germline CDR1 reads LNHDA; CDR2 reads SQIVND (reference sequence). The CDR3 nucleotides are TGTGCCAGTAGTGAAGTGCGAGGCGAGCAGTACTTC. Its translation is CASSEVRGEQYF.

This clone was counted a single time. This CDR3 is CASSLSQNTGELFF. In nucleotides, the CDR3 is TGTGCCAGCAGCTTAAGTCAGAACACCGGGGAGCTGTTTTTT. The chain has TRBV7-3 and TRBJ2-2; no firm D call. V shed 1 base and J shed 1 base, with 4 bases lying between them. CDR1 and CDR2 (germline): SGHTA, FQGTGA. The CDR3 loop spans 14 amino acids.

Remarks on this clone: The junction and the germline gene differ at one end; a read error may be behind it. The CDR3 nucleotides read TGTGCCAGCAGCTTGGATAGCGGGATCTTCCAAAACTTC. As protein: CASSLDSGIFQNF. V gene TRBV5-6 combines with J gene TRBJ2-5; 8 nucleotides align to TRBD2. CDR1 is SGHDT, CDR2 YYEEEE, per germline. The CDR3 runs 13 residues.